The source of this T cell receptor (beta chain) is a study of T cell changes during pregnancy in multiple sclerosis. The CDR3 spans 15 residues. The trim removed 5 bases at V and 7 bases at J, leaving 10 bases unmatched. Germline V CDR1 and CDR2: MDHEN, SYDVKM. Profiled with immunoSEQ multiplex PCR; TCRdb holds only in-frame clones, not every one. The sample holds roughly 38,000 clones, roughly 91% seen once. This chain uses TRBV28 with TRBJ2-1, with 8 bases fitting TRBD2. The sequencing here drew on CD4+ T cells from peripheral blood mononuclear cells, taken in the second trimester of pregnancy. The sequence was obtained from a female donor in good health, enrolled as a control in a pregnancy study. In DNA form, the CDR3 reads TGTGCCAGCAGTGACCGCGGGACTAGAAGAAATGAGCAGTTCTTC. Its translation is CASSDRGTRRNEQFF.